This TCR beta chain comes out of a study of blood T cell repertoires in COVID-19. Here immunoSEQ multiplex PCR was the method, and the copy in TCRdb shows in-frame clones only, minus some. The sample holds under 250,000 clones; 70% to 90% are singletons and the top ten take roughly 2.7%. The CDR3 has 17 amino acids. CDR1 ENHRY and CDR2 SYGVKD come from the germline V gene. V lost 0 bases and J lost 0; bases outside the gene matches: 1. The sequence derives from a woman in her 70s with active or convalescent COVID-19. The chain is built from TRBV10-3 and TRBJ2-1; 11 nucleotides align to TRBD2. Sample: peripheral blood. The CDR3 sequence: CAISESSGRVSYNEQFF. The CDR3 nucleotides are TGTGCCATCAGTGAGTCTAGCGGGAGGGTCTCCTACAATGAGCAGTTCTTC.